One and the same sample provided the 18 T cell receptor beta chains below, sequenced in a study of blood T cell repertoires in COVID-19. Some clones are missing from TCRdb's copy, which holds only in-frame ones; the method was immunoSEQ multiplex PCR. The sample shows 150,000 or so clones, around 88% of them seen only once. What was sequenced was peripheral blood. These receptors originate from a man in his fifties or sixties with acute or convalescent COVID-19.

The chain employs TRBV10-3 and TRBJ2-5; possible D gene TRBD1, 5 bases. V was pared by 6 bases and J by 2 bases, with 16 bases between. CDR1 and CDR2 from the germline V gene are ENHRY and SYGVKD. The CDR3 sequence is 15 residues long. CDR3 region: CAISPGQGRQETQYF. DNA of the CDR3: TGTGCCATCAGCCCCGGTCAGGGAAGACAAGAGACCCAGTACTTC.

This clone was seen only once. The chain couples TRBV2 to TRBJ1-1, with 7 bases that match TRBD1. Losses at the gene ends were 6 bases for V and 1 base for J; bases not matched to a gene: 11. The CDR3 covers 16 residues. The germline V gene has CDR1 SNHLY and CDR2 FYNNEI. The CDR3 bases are TGTGCCAGCAGCGTTTTCGGACAGGACTCGAACACTGAAGCTTTCTTT. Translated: CASSVFGQDSNTEAFF.

CDR3 in amino acids: CASSLAANYGYTF. CDR3 nucleotide sequence: TGCGCCAGCAGCTTGGCGGCTAACTATGGCTACACCTTC. This chain uses TRBV5-1 with TRBJ1-2; D is unresolved. Trimming pared 0 bases from V and 0 bases from J, leaving 3 bases between. Germline assignment: CDR1 SGHRS and CDR2 YFSETQ. This CDR3 has 13 residues.

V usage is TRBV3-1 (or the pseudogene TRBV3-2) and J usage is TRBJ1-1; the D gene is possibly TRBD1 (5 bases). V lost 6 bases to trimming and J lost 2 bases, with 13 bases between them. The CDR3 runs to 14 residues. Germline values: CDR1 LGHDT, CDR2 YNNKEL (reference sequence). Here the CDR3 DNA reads TGTGCCAGCAGTTTAGCAGGGTACAACACTGAAGCTTTCTTT. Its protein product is CASSLAGYNTEAFF.

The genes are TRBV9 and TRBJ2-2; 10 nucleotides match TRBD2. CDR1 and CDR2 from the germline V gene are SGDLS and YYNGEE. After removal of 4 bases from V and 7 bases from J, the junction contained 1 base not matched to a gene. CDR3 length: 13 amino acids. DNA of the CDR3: TGTGCCAGCAGCATAGCGGGGGGCGGGGAGCTGTTTTTT. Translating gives CASSIAGGGELFF.

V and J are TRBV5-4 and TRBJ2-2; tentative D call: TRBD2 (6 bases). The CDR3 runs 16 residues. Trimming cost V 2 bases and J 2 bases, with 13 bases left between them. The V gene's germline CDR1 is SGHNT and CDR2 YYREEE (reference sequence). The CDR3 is CASSFLSGSNTGELFF. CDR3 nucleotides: TGTGCCAGCAGCTTTTTGAGCGGGTCTAACACCGGGGAGCTGTTTTTT. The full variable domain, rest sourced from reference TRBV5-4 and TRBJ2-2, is ETGVTQSPTHLIKTRGQQVTLRCSSQSGHNTVSWYQQALGQGPQFIFQYYREEENGRGNFPPRFSGLQFPNYSSELNVNALELDDSALYLCASSFLSGSNTGELFFGEGSRLTVL.

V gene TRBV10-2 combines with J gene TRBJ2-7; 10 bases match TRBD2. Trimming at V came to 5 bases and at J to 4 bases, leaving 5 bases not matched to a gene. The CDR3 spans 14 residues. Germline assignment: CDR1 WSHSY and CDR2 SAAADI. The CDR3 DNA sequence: TGCGCCAGCAGTATAGCGGGAGGCCTATACGAGCAGTACTTC. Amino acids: CASSIAGGLYEQYF.

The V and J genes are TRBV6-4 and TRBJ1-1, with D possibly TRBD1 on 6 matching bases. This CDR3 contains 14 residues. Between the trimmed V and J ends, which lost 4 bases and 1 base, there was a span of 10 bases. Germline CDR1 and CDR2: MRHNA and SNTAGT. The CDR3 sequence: CASSVQGTNTEAFF. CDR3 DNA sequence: TGTGCCAGCAGTGTTCAGGGGACGAACACTGAAGCTTTCTTT.

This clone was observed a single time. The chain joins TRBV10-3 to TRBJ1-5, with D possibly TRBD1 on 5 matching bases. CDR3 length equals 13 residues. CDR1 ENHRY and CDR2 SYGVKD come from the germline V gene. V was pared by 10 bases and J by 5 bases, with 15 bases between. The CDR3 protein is CATGGVRHQPQHF. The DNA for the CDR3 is TGTGCCACTGGAGGGGTACGGCATCAGCCCCAGCATTTT.

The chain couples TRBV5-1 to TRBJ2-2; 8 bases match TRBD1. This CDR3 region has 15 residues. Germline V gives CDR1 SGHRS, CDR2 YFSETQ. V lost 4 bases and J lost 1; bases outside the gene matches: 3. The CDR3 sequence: CASSAGQGNTGELFF. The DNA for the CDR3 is TGCGCCAGCAGCGCCGGACAGGGGAACACCGGGGAGCTGTTTTTT.

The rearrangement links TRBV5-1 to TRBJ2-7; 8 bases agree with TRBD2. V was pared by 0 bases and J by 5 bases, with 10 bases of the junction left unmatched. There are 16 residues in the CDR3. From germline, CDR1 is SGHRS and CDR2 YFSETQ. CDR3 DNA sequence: TGCGCCAGCAGCTTGGGCAGGAAAAGCGGGAGCAACGAGCAGTACTTC. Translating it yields CASSLGRKSGSNEQYF.

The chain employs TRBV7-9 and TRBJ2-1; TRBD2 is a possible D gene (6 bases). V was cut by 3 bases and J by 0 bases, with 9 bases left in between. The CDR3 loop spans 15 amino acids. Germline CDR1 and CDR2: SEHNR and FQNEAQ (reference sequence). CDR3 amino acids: CASSFGGYSYNEQFF. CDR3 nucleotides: TGTGCCAGCAGCTTTGGAGGGTACTCCTACAATGAGCAGTTCTTC.

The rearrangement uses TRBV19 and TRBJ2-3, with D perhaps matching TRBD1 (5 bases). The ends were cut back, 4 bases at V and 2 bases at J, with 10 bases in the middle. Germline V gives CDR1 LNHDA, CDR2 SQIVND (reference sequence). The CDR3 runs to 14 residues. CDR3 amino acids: CASSTRQITDTQYF. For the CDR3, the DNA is TGTGCCAGTAGTACCCGACAGATCACAGATACGCAGTATTTT.

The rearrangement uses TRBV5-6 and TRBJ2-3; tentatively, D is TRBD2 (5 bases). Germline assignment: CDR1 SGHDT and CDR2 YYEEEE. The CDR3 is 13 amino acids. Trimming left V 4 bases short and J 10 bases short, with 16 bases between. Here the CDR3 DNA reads TGTGCCAGCAGCCCGAGGCCGAGCGGCTCGCAGTATTTT. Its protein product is CASSPRPSGSQYF.

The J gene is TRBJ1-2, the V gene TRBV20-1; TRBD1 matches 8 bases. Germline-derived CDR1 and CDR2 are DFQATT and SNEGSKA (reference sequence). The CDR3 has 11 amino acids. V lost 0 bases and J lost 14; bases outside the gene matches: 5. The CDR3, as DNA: TGCAGTGCTAGAGACGACAGGGGAGCTACCTTC. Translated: CSARDDRGATF.

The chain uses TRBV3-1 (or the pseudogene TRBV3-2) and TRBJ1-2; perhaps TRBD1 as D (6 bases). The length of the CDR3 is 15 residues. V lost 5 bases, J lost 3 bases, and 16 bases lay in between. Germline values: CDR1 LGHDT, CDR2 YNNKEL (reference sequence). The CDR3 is CASSSGQRLYYGYTF. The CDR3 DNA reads TGTGCCAGCAGCTCTGGACAGCGACTATACTATGGCTACACCTTC.

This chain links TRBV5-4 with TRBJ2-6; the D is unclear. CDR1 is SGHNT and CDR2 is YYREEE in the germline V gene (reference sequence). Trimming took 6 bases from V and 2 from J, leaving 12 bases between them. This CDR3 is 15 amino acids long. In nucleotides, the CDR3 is TGTGCCAGCACCCCAGAGCGTCCTGGGGCCAACGTCCTGACTTTC. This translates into CASTPERPGANVLTF.

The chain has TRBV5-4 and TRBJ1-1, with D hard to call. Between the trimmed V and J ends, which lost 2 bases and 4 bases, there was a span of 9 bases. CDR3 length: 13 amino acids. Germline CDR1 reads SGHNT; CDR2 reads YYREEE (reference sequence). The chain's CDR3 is CASSFGPLTEAFF. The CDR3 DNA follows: TGTGCCAGCAGCTTTGGGCCCCTCACTGAAGCTTTCTTT.